These T cell receptor beta chains were read from a single sample in a study of blood T cell repertoires in COVID-19. Some clones are missing from TCRdb's copy, which holds only in-frame ones; the method was immunoSEQ multiplex PCR. The table records some 320,000 clones, under 90% of them present only once. The sample taken for sequencing was PBMCs or T cells enriched from blood (not recorded which). The receptors were gathered from a woman aged 50 to 60 who had been exposed to COVID-19. Both conserved end residues are part of each CDR3. The D gene is left open where the match is weak.

d_gene: .
v_gene: TRBV3-1/TRBV3-2
j_gene: TRBJ2-5
CDR3aa: CASSQLAQETQYF

d_gene: TRBD1
v_gene: TRBV7-9
j_gene: TRBJ1-4
CDR3aa: CASSSGQGAATNEKLFF

d_gene: .
v_gene: TRBV18
j_gene: TRBJ2-7
CDR3aa: CASSPQGSGEQYF

d_gene: .
v_gene: TRBV28
j_gene: TRBJ2-2
CDR3aa: CASTPPRGVGELFF

d_gene: .
v_gene: TRBV27
j_gene: TRBJ2-7
CDR3aa: CASRGVEVLGQYF

d_gene: .
v_gene: TRBV5-6
j_gene: TRBJ1-2
CDR3aa: CASSSTGGYGYTF

d_gene: .
v_gene: TRBV2
j_gene: TRBJ1-3
CDR3aa: CASSLRNTIYF

d_gene: TRBD2
v_gene: TRBV4-1
j_gene: TRBJ2-2
CDR3aa: CASSQASGAGTGELFF

d_gene: TRBD1
v_gene: TRBV7-6
j_gene: TRBJ2-6
CDR3aa: CASSTERGGTGGSGANVLTF

d_gene: TRBD1
v_gene: TRBV10-3
j_gene: TRBJ1-1
CDR3aa: CAISESQGAFTEAFF

d_gene: .
v_gene: TRBV5-1
j_gene: TRBJ1-6
CDR3aa: CASSLGAAGLDNSPLHF

d_gene: TRBD2
v_gene: TRBV27
j_gene: TRBJ2-7
CDR3aa: CASRGGRYQRGAYEQYF

d_gene: .
v_gene: TRBV30
j_gene: TRBJ1-5
CDR3aa: CAWSVAPNNQPQHF

d_gene: .
v_gene: TRBV7-9
j_gene: TRBJ1-5
CDR3aa: CASSRGQGINQPQHF

d_gene: TRBD2
v_gene: TRBV5-4
j_gene: TRBJ2-5
CDR3aa: CASSIGTSGGGETQYF

d_gene: .
v_gene: TRBV6-2/TRBV6-3
j_gene: TRBJ1-2
CDR3aa: CASSSTGYYGYTF

d_gene: .
v_gene: TRBV30
j_gene: TRBJ1-5
CDR3aa: CAWSIQGTRVAQHF

d_gene: TRBD1
v_gene: TRBV27
j_gene: TRBJ2-7
CDR3aa: CASSLTGSYEQYF

d_gene: .
v_gene: TRBV3-1/TRBV3-2
j_gene: TRBJ1-4
CDR3aa: CASSQKDMGEDEKLFF

d_gene: TRBD1
v_gene: TRBV19
j_gene: TRBJ1-5
CDR3aa: CASRTDRAGRQPQHF

d_gene: TRBD2
v_gene: TRBV27
j_gene: TRBJ2-1
CDR3aa: CASSLSHGLGLFEQFF

d_gene: TRBD2
v_gene: TRBV5-4
j_gene: TRBJ2-5
CDR3aa: CASSLLAEQQETQYF

d_gene: .
v_gene: TRBV3-1/TRBV3-2
j_gene: TRBJ1-1
CDR3aa: CASSQQYAAMNTEAFF

d_gene: TRBD1
v_gene: TRBV10-3
j_gene: TRBJ2-3
CDR3aa: CAISLGQAFTDTQYF

d_gene: .
v_gene: TRBV7-2
j_gene: TRBJ1-2
CDR3aa: CASSLGPGFDYGYTF